These 5 T cell receptor beta chains share one sample of origin, sequenced in a study of OX40 agonist ivuxolimab in advanced cancers. The method was immunoSEQ multiplex PCR; TCRdb's version includes in-frame clones alone and lacks a portion of them. This sample has 70,000 to 100,000 clones; approximately 90% occur once, and the top ten carry 6.5% to 9%. Sequenced here: CD4+ or CD8+ T cells sorted from blood, sampled in a trial of the OX40 agonist ivuxolimab. These receptors came from an adult with an advanced solid tumor such as melanoma, head and neck, liver or kidney cancer.

The V and J genes are TRBV6-5 and TRBJ2-5; TRBD1 is a possible D gene (6 bases). With the DNA end fitting TRBJ2-7 better, the J assignment may be wrong. The CDR3 loop spans 14 amino acids. From germline, CDR1 is MNHEY and CDR2 SVGAGI. Here the CDR3 reads CASSLGATSYEQYF. Here the CDR3 DNA reads TGTGCCAGCAGTTTGGGGGCGACCTCCTACGAGCAGTACTTC.

This rearrangement joins TRBV7-9 to TRBJ2-2; possibly TRBD1 or TRBD2 for D (5 bases each). The CDR3 length is 16 residues. Looked up from germline, CDR1 is SEHNR and CDR2 is FQNEAQ (reference sequence). V gave up 4 bases and J gave up 7 bases, with 19 bases separating them. The DNA of the CDR3 is TGTGCCAGCAGCTCCCAAAGCGCGAGGGGCCACGGGGAGCTGTTTTTT. Its protein product is CASSSQSARGHGELFF.

The sample holds one count of this clone. This chain connects TRBV5-1 to TRBJ1-2, with D uncertain. The germline CDR1 and CDR2 sequences are SGHRS and YFSETQ. V lost 6 bases to trimming and J lost 8 bases, with 20 bases between them. This CDR3 has 14 residues. CDR3 residues: CASTNSPGSIGYTF. For the CDR3, the DNA is TGCGCCAGCACCAATTCGCCGGGGAGTATAGGCTACACCTTC.

CDR3 region: CASSNWTLYEQYF. The CDR3 nucleotides read TGTGCCAGCAGCAACTGGACCCTCTACGAGCAGTACTTC. V gene TRBV11-3 combines with J gene TRBJ2-7; D not certain. CDR3 size: 13 residues. Deletions cut 5 bases from V and 3 bases from J, with 11 bases between. CDR1 is SGHNT and CDR2 is YENEEA in the germline V gene.

V is TRBV27 and J is TRBJ1-6, with D unresolved. Trimming left V 2 bases short and J 10 bases short, with 12 bases between. The CDR3 extends over 14 amino acids. The V gene's germline CDR1 is MNHEY and CDR2 SMNVEV (reference sequence). Here the CDR3 DNA reads TGTGCCAGCAGTTTAGTGAGACTCCGGTCACCCCTCCACTTT. This sequence encodes CASSLVRLRSPLHF.